The source of this T cell receptor beta chain is a study of CD8+CD57+ T cells in acquired aplastic anemia. Background on the study: Isolated CD4+ and CD8+ cells, once sorted, yielded DNA averaging 3.2 ug.

Losses at the gene ends were 6 bases for V and 6 bases for J; bases not matched to a gene: 6. Germline CDR1 reads SGHTA; CDR2 reads FQGNSA. The CDR3 extends over 14 amino acids. CD8+CD57+ cell expansion had been shown by flow cytometry in patients chosen for sequencing. As a group, the patients uniformly had severe acquired aplastic anemia. TCR beta VDJ and CDR3 were profiled, and genomic DNA was the template. TCRdb reprocessed the reads with MiXCR, giving one entry per CDR3 protein. This sample has about 200,000 distinct CDR3 sequences, with roughly 50% found just once. The study, taken as a whole, reports: No significant difference in CD8+ Simpson's diversity was found between patients and controls.

This clonotype was found many times. The antigen is undetermined. The clonotype was recovered from a human donor with aplastic anemia. Sequenced input: sorted CD4+, CD8+, or CD8+CD57+ T cells (not recorded which) from PBMCs. This chain connects TRBV7-2 to TRBJ2-2; 8 nucleotides align to TRBD2. The CDR3 protein is CASRVAGWAGELFF. The CDR3 region has the DNA TGTGCCAGCAGGGTAGCGGGGTGGGCCGGGGAGCTGTTTTTT.